The clone carrying this TCR beta chain occurred many times. No antigen is known for it. The data were obtained in a study of T cells after yellow fever vaccination. Notes on the study in general: Although most clonotypes did not, a small share appeared in both CD4 and CD8 compartments.

Deletions cut 5 bases from V and 7 bases from J, with 17 bases between. The CDR3 extends over 15 amino acids. Germline CDR1 SEHNR, CDR2 FQNEAQ (reference sequence). TCRdb reprocessed the 5' RACE reads with MiXCR, giving one entry per CDR3 protein. The sample includes around 350,000 distinct CDR3 sequences, around 6.4% of them seen just once. J is TRBJ1-4 and V is TRBV7-9; tentative D call: TRBD1 (5 bases). The sequencing here drew on PBMCs, taken 5 days after the yellow fever booster vaccination. The TCR comes from a man aged 30-40 years who received the YFV17D yellow fever vaccine. The CDR3 DNA reads TGTGCCAGCAGCCCGCCCTCAGGGTCGGGTGAAAAACTGTTTTTT. Amino acid sequence: CASSPPSGSGEKLFF.